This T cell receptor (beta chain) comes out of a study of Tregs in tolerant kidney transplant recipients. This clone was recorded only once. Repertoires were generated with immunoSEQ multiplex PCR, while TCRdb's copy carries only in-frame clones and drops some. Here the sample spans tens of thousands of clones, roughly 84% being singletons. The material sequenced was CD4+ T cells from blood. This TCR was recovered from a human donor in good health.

The CDR3 DNA is TGTGCCAGCAAACCGGGACAGGGGAAACAGACCCAGTACTTC. Protein product: CASKPGQGKQTQYF. V usage is TRBV11-2 and J usage is TRBJ2-5; 10 bases match TRBD1. The CDR3 extends over 14 amino acids. From germline, CDR1 is SGHAT and CDR2 FQNNGV. Unmatched junction bases numbered 8, after V lost 7 bases and J lost 6 bases.